Listed here is a single T cell receptor (beta chain). The sample belongs to a study of blood T cell repertoires in COVID-19. Study-level background: Acute and convalescent COVID-19 samples came from the United States, Italy and Spain. PBMCs, B-cell-depleted T cells, or T cells were the source of the cDNA or gDNA that made up the material.

Per the original methods: Amplified reference gene primers provided the basis for estimating nucleated cell counts. The table came from immunoSEQ multiplex PCR; TCRdb's copy has only in-frame clones and leaves some out. V, J and clone size are taken as reported in that table, and D and trimming were inferred from the DNA itself. Altogether 110,000 to 150,000 clones are present, over 75% being singletons, with the ten largest covering 4.5% to 6%. Material for sequencing was peripheral blood. The origin of this receptor is a woman in her forties or fifties with acute or convalescent COVID-19.

CDR3 DNA: TGTGCCAGTAGTAACGACAGGGGGTCAGAGACCCAGTACTTC. It encodes CASSNDRGSETQYF. The chain uses TRBV19 and TRBJ2-5; 9 positions agree with TRBD1. Germline values: CDR1 LNHDA, CDR2 SQIVND (reference sequence). This CDR3 region has 14 residues. J lost 4 bases, V lost 4 bases, and 4 bases had no gene match.